This T cell receptor (beta chain) was obtained from a study of cytotoxic CD8 clonotypes in ibrutinib-treated CLL. Turning to the study itself: Among responders, roughly 24 were partial and 2 complete; after median roughly 66 months, approximately 15 stayed remitted and some 12 progressed.

Profiling relied on immunoSEQ multiplex PCR, and the TCRdb table lists in-frame clones only, not all of them. The sample consists of over 110,000 clones, 75% to 95% of them appearing once. The V and J ends lost 6 bases and 7 bases, in that order; junction bases with no gene match: 9. Germline loops: CDR1 SGDLS, CDR2 YYNGEE. The CDR3 sequence is 15 residues long. The sequence was obtained from a human donor with chronic lymphocytic leukemia. The sequencing used PBMCs, collected after 12 months of ibrutinib treatment. This chain connects TRBV9 to TRBJ2-1; TRBD2 agrees at 11 bases. The CDR3: CASTTSGSFANEQFF. CDR3 coding DNA: TGTGCCAGCACCACTAGCGGGAGCTTTGCAAATGAGCAGTTCTTC.